The 15 T cell receptor beta chains presented below share a single source sample, sequenced in a study of identical twins (dated by TCRdb to 2015 to 2016). Library preparation employed 5' RACE. Sequencing took place on an Illumina HiSeq 2000. TCRdb took the public reads, trimmed them with fastp at Q25, ran MiXCR for clone calling and kept in-frame beta chains. Every CDR3 protein is listed once, alongside the most common genes and DNA of its rows. Here the sample has 350,000 to 600,000 distinct CDR3 sequences; approximately 14% occur a single time. Around 0.48% of the sample belongs to the ten largest clones. Separately, the same data were catalogued under a study of yellow fever vaccine responses in identical twins.

Sequencing was done on a sample of CD4+ T cells sorted from blood. Receptor source: a woman between 18 and 29 years old in good health.

This sequence joins TRBV11-2 and TRBJ1-1; D unresolved. The CDR3 is 15 residues long. Germline loops: CDR1 SGHAT, CDR2 FQNNGV. Trimming left V 6 bases short and J 2 bases short, with 16 bases between. In DNA form, the CDR3 reads TGTGCCAGCAGTCGAAATACCCTGGCAAACACTGAAGCTTTCTTT. Encoded protein: CASSRNTLANTEAFF.

This clonotype was counted between two and nine times. The chain recombines TRBV20-1 with TRBJ2-7, with D uncertain. V lost 0 bases and J 3 bases, leaving 12 bases between the germline ends. The CDR3 has 14 amino acids. Per the germline V gene, CDR1 is DFQATT and CDR2 is SNEGSKA (reference sequence). The CDR3 DNA is TGCAGTGCTAGAGAGTCTAAGACGATCTACGAGCAGTACTTC. Translated: CSARESKTIYEQYF.

This clonotype was observed a few times. The chain has TRBV3-1 and TRBJ1-1; a weak D match, TRBD1 (5 bases). V lost 4 bases, J lost 1 base, and 10 bases lay in between. The CDR3 is 14 amino acids. The germline gives CDR1 LGHDT, CDR2 YNNKEL (reference sequence). CDR3 amino acids: CASSPGRRNTEAFF. The CDR3 nucleotides read TGTGCCAGCAGCCCGGGACGGCGGAACACTGAAGCTTTCTTT.

The sample holds a few counts of this clonotype. V and J are TRBV7-9 and TRBJ2-5; possible D gene TRBD1, 5 bases. CDR1 and CDR2 from the germline V gene are SEHNR and FQNEAQ (reference sequence). Trimming shortened V by 5 bases and J by 5 bases, and 18 bases separated the two germline ends. The CDR3 loop spans 15 amino acids. CDR3 bases: TGTGCCAGCAGCCCTCAGGGCCCAAAAGCGGAGACCCAGTACTTC. It codes for CASSPQGPKAETQYF. The full variable domain, its missing parts supplied by reference TRBV7-9 and TRBJ2-5, is DTGVSQNPRHKITKRGQNVTFRCDPISEHNRLYWYRQTLGQGPEFLTYFQNEAQLEKSRLLSDRFSAERPKGSFSTLEIQRTEQGDSAMYLCASSPQGPKAETQYFGPGTRLLVL.

This clonotype has at least ten counts. The chain links TRBV12-3 or TRBV12-4 to TRBJ2-6; D unresolved. The CDR3 totals 13 residues. The V and J ends lost 2 bases and 1 base respectively, with 0 bases between them. CDR3 DNA: TGTGCCAGCAGTTTATCTGGGGCCAACGTCCTGACTTTC. It encodes CASSLSGANVLTF.

This sequence joins TRBV20-1 and TRBJ2-1; tentative D call: TRBD1 (5 bases). The CDR3 consists of 12 residues. V lost 4 bases and J lost 8, with 12 bases in between. Per germline, CDR1 DFQATT and CDR2 SNEGSKA (reference sequence). The CDR3 is CSAKAGIDEQFF. Here the CDR3 DNA reads TGCAGTGCTAAGGCAGGGATCGATGAGCAGTTCTTC.

This clonotype was seen more than once but under ten times. DNA for the CDR3: TGCAGTGCAACTAGTGCGCTAAATTTGCAGTTCTTC. Protein product: CSATSALNLQFF. The chain carries TRBV20-1 and TRBJ2-1, with a weak D call TRBD2 (5 bases). V was cut by 6 bases and J by 12 bases, with 18 bases left in between. Germline V CDR1 and CDR2: DFQATT, SNEGSKA (reference sequence). The CDR3 length is 12 residues.

The chain carries TRBV4-3 and TRBJ2-6; D unclear. The CDR3 is 16 residues long. CDR1 is LGHNA, CDR2 YSLEER, per germline. The V end was cut by 4 bases, the J end by 0 bases, with 10 bases between. CDR3 DNA sequence: TGCGCCAGCAGCCGGGAAGGGTTCTCTGGGGCCAACGTCCTGACTTTC. This codes for CASSREGFSGANVLTF.

A few counts support this clonotype. This chain links TRBV28 with TRBJ2-7, with D hard to call. Germline V gene data show CDR1 as MDHEN and CDR2 as SYDVKM. The CDR3 spans 14 residues. Trimming shortened V by 1 base and J by 0 bases, and 7 bases separated the two germline ends. This chain's CDR3 is CASSLFPNSYEQYF. The CDR3 DNA is TGTGCCAGCAGTTTATTCCCAAACTCCTACGAGCAGTACTTC.

In its sample, this clonotype was seen a few times. The CDR3 region is CASSLVDRGEETQYF. The CDR3, as DNA: TGTGCCAGCAGCTTGGTTGACAGGGGCGAAGAGACCCAGTACTTC. The chain has TRBV5-5 and TRBJ2-5; 8 bases line up with TRBD1. J lost 3 bases, V lost 0 bases, and 4 bases had no gene match. This CDR3 spans 15 amino acids. Germline V gene lookup returns CDR1 SGHKS and CDR2 YYEKEE (reference sequence).

This clonotype was found many times. The CDR3 reads CASSGGGLNTGELFF. In DNA form, the CDR3 reads TGTGCCAGCAGTGGAGGGGGATTAAACACCGGGGAGCTGTTTTTT. This chain joins TRBV28 and TRBJ2-2; D possibly uses TRBD1 or TRBD2 (6 bases each). The V end was cut by 5 bases, the J end by 2 bases, with 12 bases between. The germline V gene encodes CDR1 MDHEN and CDR2 SYDVKM. CDR3 length: 15 residues.

This rearrangement joins TRBV4-1 to TRBJ2-1, with 9 bases lining up with TRBD1. Germline CDR1 reads MGHRA; CDR2 reads YSYEKL. This CDR3 contains 18 residues. Trimming took 4 bases from V and 0 from J; bases not matched to a gene: 10. The CDR3 sequence: CASSPLPGQGSSYNEQFF. The DNA of the CDR3 is TGCGCCAGCAGCCCACTACCGGGACAGGGAAGCTCCTACAATGAGCAGTTCTTC.

This chain joins TRBV20-1 and TRBJ2-7; 12 bases fit TRBD2. This CDR3 has 12 residues. V trimming: 7 bases; J trimming: 7 bases; junction bases outside the gene matches: 5. CDR1 and CDR2 from the germline V gene are DFQATT and SNEGSKA (reference sequence). As DNA, the CDR3 is TGCAGTGGCTCTAGCGGGAGGGGTGAGCAGTACTTC. This encodes CSGSSGRGEQYF.

This clonotype was observed a few times. V gene TRBV15 combines with J gene TRBJ1-2, with 10 bases lining up with TRBD1. The V segment lost 2 bases and the J segment 6 bases; nucleotides outside the gene matches: 6. The CDR3 is 15 amino acids. The V gene's germline CDR1 is LNHNV and CDR2 YYDKDF (reference sequence). Here the CDR3 reads CATSRKRQGANGYTF. The CDR3 DNA reads as TGTGCCACCAGCAGAAAACGACAGGGGGCTAATGGCTACACCTTC.

This clonotype was counted only a few times. The chain uses TRBV6-2 or TRBV6-3 and TRBJ2-7; 15 positions agree with TRBD2. Germline CDR1 and CDR2: MNHEY and SVGEGT. V was clipped by 7 bases and J by 4 bases; unmatched bases: 2. The CDR3 runs to 14 residues. The CDR3 protein is CASNGLAGGYEQYF. CDR3 coding DNA: TGTGCCAGCAATGGACTAGCGGGAGGGTACGAGCAGTACTTC.